This T cell receptor beta chain was sequenced in a study of read filtering for tumor transcriptome and immune sequencing. Study-level information: R-ISS stage counts were roughly 8 for I, approximately 16 for II, roughly seven for III. DNase treatment preceded whole-transcriptome library preparation. Study outcomes and limitations: RNA-seq captured clonotypes less deeply and reliably than IR-seq. Sorted CD138-negative bone marrow cells were not purified T cells.

The CDR3 covers 14 residues. Germline V gives CDR1 WSHSY, CDR2 SAAADI. Trimming left V 0 bases short and J 9 bases short, with 9 bases between. The library was built from roughly 400 ng RNA with molecular barcoded adaptors for alpha/delta and beta/gamma chains. TCRdb itself ran the reads through MiXCR, one entry per CDR3 protein. The sample consists of tens of thousands of distinct CDR3 sequences, about a fifth of them appearing once. This clonotype has ten or more counts. Its antigen remains unidentified. This clonotype was obtained from a donor at least 40 years old with multiple myeloma. V and J are TRBV10-2 and TRBJ1-6; no definite D call. Specimen: a population of CD138-negative cells sorted from bone marrow. CDR3 nucleotide sequence: TGCGCCAGCAGTGAGTCGAGGGCGGGTTCACCCCTCCACTTT. This sequence encodes CASSESRAGSPLHF.